This TCR beta chain was recovered during a study of glioma-infiltrating T cells after dendritic cell vaccination. Details on this clone: No antigen is known for it.

Specified time point: after dendritic cell vaccination, including at tumor progression/relapse. Blood PBMC samples: pre-vaccination, two weeks post third vaccination, and at tumor progression. The germline V gene encodes CDR1 SGHRS and CDR2 YFSETQ. V gave up 4 bases and J gave up 5 bases; unmatched junction bases: 11. The CDR3 totals 17 residues. General study findings and limits: Estimated pretreatment TIL content predicted outcome after dendritic cell vaccination.

Up to about 2 ug genomic DNA was used for TCRB CDR3 amplification. Amplification used 60 V beta primers and 13 J beta primers. Repertoires were generated with immunoSEQ multiplex PCR, while TCRdb's copy carries only in-frame clones and drops some. The sample records approximately 90,000 clones, 75% to 85% being singletons. V gene TRBV5-1 combines with J gene TRBJ2-2; 10 bases are a match to TRBD2. Material: blood, obtained after dendritic cell vaccination. The origin of this receptor is a human donor with glioblastoma. CDR3 coding DNA: TGCGCCAGCAGCCGCGGGGCCGGACTAGCGGAGACCGGGGAGCTGTTTTTT. Translated: CASSRGAGLAETGELFF.